This T cell receptor (beta chain) was profiled in a study of cytomegalovirus exposure and HLA in healthy donors. In the case of this clone: Antigen: not known.

PCR amplification relied on 60 Vbeta primers (plus 13 Jbeta primers). Per the authors' pipeline: Around 9.9 million shared chains were among the approximately 82 million unique TCR beta chains that a later analysis counted. Clones were read by immunoSEQ multiplex PCR, and TCRdb kept only the in-frame ones, dropping some. That table supplies the V and J calls and clone size; D and trimming were determined from the DNA. This table holds under 100,000 clones, 70% found once. CDR3 length: 14 residues. Trimming removed 5 bases at V and 7 bases at J, with 17 bases between. Germline lookup yields CDR1 SGHTA and CDR2 FQGNSA. The study, taken as a whole, reports: Exclusion applied to some V segments, including TRBV6-2 and TRBV6-3, as they were indistinguishable. Presence/absence results assume similar sequencing depth per donor, which may not hold. Association of a missense DCLRE1C variant with TCR beta V- and J-gene trimming was reported in a later analysis.

The sequencing sample was made of PBMCs. This chain joins TRBV7-2 and TRBJ1-1, with a weak D call TRBD1 (5 bases). The TCR was taken from a woman in her forties or fifties in good health and CMV-seropositive. The CDR3 DNA reads TGTGCCAGCAGCCGCCTTATTCGGGGGTATGAAGCTTTCTTT. This gives the protein CASSRLIRGYEAFF.